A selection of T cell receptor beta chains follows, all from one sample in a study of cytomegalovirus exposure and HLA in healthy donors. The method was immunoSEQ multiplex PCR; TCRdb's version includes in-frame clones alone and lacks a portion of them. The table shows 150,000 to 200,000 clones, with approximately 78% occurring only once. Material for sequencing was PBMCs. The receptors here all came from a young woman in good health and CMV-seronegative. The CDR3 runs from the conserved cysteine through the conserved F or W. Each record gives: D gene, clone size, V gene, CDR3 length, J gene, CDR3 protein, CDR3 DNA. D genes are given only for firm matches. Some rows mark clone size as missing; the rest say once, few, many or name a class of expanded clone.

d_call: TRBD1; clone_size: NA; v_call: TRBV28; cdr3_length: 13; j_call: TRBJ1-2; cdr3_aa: CASSSPTGAGYTF; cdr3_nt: TGTGCCAGCAGTTCCCCCACAGGGGCTGGCTACACCTTC
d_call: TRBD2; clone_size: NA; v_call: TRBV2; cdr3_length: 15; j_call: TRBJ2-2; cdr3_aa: CASSHTSSGRGELFF; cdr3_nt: TGTGCCAGCAGCCACACCTCTAGCGGTCGAGGGGAGCTGTTTTTT
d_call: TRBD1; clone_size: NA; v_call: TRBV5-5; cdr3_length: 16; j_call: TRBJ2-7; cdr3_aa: CASSLGQGSLTYEQYF; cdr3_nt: TGTGCCAGCAGCTTGGGACAGGGTTCCCTTACCTACGAGCAGTACTTC
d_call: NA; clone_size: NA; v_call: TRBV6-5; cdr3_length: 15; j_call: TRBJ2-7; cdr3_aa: CASSYSRDSPYEQYF; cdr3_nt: TGTGCCAGCAGTTACTCTAGGGACTCACCTTACGAGCAGTACTTC
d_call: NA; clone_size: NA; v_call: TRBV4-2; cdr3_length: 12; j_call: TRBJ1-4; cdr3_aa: CATQEANEKLFF; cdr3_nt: TGTGCCACCCAGGAGGCTAATGAAAAACTGTTTTTT
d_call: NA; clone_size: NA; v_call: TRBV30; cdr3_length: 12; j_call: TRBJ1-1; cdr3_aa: CAWRTGNTEAFF; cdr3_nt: TGTGCCTGGAGGACAGGAAACACTGAAGCTTTCTTT
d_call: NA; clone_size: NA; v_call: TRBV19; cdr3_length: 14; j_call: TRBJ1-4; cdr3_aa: CASSIPATNEKLFF; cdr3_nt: TGTGCCAGTAGTATTCCCGCAACTAATGAAAAACTGTTTTTT
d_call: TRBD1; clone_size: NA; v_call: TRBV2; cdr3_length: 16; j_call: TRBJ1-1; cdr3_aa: CASSEVLGQENTEAFF; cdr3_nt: TGTGCCAGCAGTGAAGTTTTGGGACAGGAGAACACTGAAGCTTTCTTT
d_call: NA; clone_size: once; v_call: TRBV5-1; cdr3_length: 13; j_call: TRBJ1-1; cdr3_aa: CASSLAVNTEAFF; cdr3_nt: TGCGCCAGCAGCTTGGCAGTAAACACTGAAGCTTTCTTT
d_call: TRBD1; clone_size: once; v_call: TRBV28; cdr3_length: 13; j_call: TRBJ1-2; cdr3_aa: CASRLDRGKGYTF; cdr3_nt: TGTGCCAGCAGACTAGACAGGGGCAAGGGCTACACCTTC
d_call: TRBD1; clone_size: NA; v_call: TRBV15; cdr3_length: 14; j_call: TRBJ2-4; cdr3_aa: CATSGPRQGDIQYF; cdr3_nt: TGTGCCACCAGCGGGCCCCGACAGGGGGACATTCAGTACTTC
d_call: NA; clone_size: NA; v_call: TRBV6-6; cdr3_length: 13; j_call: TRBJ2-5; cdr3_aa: CASRRDRKETQYF; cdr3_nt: TGTGCCAGCAGACGAGACAGAAAAGAGACCCAGTACTTC
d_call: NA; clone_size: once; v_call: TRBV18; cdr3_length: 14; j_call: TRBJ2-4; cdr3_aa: CASSPGLAKNIQYF; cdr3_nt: TGTGCCAGCTCACCAGGACTAGCCAAAAACATTCAGTACTTC
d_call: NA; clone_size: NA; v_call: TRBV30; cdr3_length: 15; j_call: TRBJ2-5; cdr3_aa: CAWTRSGVWKETQYF; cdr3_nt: TGTGCCTGGACTCGGTCAGGGGTCTGGAAAGAGACCCAGTACTTC
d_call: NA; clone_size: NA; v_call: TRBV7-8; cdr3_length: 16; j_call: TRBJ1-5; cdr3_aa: CASSLGARGSNQPQHF; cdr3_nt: TGTGCCAGCAGCTTGGGGGCCCGGGGAAGCAATCAGCCCCAGCATTTT
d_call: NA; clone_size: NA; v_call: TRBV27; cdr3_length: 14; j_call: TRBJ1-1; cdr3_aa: CASSLKAGRTEAFF; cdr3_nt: TGTGCCAGCAGTTTAAAAGCAGGGAGGACTGAAGCTTTCTTT
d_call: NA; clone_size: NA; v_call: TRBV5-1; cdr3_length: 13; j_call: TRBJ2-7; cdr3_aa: CASSLDMPYEQYF; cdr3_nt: TGCGCCAGCAGCTTGGACATGCCCTACGAGCAGTACTTC
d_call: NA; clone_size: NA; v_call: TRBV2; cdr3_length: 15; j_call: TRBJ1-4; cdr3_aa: CASSEYRRDNEKLFF; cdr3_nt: TGTGCCAGCAGTGAATACAGGAGAGACAATGAAAAACTGTTTTTT
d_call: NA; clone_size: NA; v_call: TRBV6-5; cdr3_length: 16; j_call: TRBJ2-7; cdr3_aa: CASSLTGTSLAYEQYF; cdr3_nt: TGTGCCAGCAGTTTGACGGGGACAAGCCTCGCCTACGAGCAGTACTTC
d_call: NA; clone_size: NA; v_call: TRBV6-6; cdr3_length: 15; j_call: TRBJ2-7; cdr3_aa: CASSPGRGITYEQYF; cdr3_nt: TGTGCCAGCAGTCCGGGACGGGGGATTACCTACGAGCAGTACTTC
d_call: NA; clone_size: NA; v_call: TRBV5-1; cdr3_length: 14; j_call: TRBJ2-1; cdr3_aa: CASSALSGYNEQFF; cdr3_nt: TGCGCCAGCAGCGCGCTATCCGGTTACAATGAGCAGTTCTTC
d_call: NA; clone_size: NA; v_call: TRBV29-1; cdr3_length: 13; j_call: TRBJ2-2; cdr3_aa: CSAHSPNTGELFF; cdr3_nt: TGCAGCGCCCACTCTCCGAACACCGGGGAGCTGTTTTTT
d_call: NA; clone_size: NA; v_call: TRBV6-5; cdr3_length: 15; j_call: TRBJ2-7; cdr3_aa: CASSYAQRFSYEQYF; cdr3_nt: TGTGCCAGCAGTTACGCCCAACGGTTCTCCTACGAGCAGTACTTC
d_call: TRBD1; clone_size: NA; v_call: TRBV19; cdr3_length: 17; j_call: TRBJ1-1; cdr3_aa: CASTSVAGQGTGTEAFF; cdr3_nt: TGTGCCAGTACCTCGGTCGCGGGACAGGGGACGGGCACTGAAGCTTTCTTT
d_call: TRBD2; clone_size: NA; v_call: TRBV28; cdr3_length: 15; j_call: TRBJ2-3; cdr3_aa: CASSTSSGNTDTQYF; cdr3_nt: TGTGCCAGCAGTACATCTAGCGGAAACACAGATACGCAGTATTTT
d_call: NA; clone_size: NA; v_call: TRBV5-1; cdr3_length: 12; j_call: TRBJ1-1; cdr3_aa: CASSLDGAGTFF; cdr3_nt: TGCGCCAGCAGCTTGGATGGGGCAGGGACTTTCTTT
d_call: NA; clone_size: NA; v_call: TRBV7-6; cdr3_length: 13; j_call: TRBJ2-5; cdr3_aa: CASTNYLEETQYF; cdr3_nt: TGTGCCAGCACCAACTATCTTGAAGAGACCCAGTACTTC
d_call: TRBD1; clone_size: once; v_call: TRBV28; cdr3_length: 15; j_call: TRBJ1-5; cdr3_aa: CATKGGDRDSQPQHF; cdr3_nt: TGTGCTACCAAGGGGGGAGACAGGGATAGTCAGCCCCAGCATTTT
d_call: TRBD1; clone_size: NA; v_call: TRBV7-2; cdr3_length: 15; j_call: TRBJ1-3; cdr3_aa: CATSEQGQGGNTIYF; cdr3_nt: TGTGCCACCTCAGAACAGGGACAGGGAGGAAACACCATATATTTT
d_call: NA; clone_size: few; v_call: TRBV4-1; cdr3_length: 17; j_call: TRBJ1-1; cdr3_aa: CASSHLEGGHRNTEAFF; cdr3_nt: TGCGCCAGCAGCCATCTTGAAGGGGGACACAGGAACACTGAAGCTTTCTTT
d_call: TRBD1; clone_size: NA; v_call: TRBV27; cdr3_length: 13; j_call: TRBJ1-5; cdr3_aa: CASRRQGTEPQHF; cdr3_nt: TGTGCCAGCAGAAGACAGGGAACGGAGCCCCAGCATTTT
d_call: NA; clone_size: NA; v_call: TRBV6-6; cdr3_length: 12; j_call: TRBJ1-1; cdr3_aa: CASGIQNTEAFF; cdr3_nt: TGTGCCAGCGGCATCCAGAACACTGAAGCTTTCTTT
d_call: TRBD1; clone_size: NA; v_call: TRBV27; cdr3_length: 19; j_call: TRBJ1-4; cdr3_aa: CASSEWTGGRVGTNEKLFF; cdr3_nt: TGTGCCAGCAGTGAATGGACAGGGGGGAGGGTGGGAACTAATGAAAAACTGTTTTTT
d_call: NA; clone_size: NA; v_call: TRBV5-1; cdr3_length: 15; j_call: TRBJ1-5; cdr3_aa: CASSLYGDRDQPQHF; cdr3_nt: TGCGCCAGCAGCCTATACGGAGACAGAGATCAGCCCCAGCATTTT
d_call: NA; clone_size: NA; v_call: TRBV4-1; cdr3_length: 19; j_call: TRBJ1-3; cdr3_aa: CASSQDHRGSVRTGNTIYF; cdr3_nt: TGCGCCAGCAGCCAAGATCATAGGGGTTCGGTCCGAACTGGAAACACCATATATTTT
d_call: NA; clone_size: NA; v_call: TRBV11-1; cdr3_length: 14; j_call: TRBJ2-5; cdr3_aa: CASSFRGMGETQYF; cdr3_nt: TGTGCCAGCAGCTTCCGGGGGATGGGAGAGACCCAGTACTTC
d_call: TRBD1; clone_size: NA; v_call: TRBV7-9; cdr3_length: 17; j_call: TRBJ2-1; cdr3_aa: CASSLGAGTGTYNEQFF; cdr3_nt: TGTGCCAGCAGCTTAGGGGCCGGGACAGGGACCTACAATGAGCAGTTCTTC
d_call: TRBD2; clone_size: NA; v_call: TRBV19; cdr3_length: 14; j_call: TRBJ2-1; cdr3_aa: CASSMWTSPYEQFF; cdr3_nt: TGTGCCAGTAGTATGTGGACTAGCCCCTATGAGCAGTTCTTC
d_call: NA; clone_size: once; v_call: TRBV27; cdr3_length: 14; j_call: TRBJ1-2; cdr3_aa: CASSWVVGDYGYTF; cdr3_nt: TGTGCCAGCAGTTGGGTTGTAGGGGACTATGGCTACACCTTC
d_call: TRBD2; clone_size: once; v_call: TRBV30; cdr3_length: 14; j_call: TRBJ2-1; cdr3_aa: CAWSSGSSYNEQFF; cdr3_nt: TGTGCCTGGTCTAGCGGGAGCTCCTACAATGAGCAGTTCTTC
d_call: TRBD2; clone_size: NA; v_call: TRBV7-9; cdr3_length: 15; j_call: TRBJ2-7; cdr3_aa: CASSLSAGASYEQYF; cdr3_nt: TGTGCCAGCAGCTTATCAGCGGGGGCGTCCTACGAGCAGTACTTC
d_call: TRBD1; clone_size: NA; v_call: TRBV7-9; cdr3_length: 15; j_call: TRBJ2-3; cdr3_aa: CASSPLGTATDTQYF; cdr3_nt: TGTGCCAGCAGCCCTCTAGGGACAGCCACAGATACGCAGTATTTT